A single T cell receptor (beta chain) is shown here with its context. The antigen is undetermined. PCR employed 60 Vbeta and 13 Jbeta primers. TCRdb keeps only in-frame clones here, not all; method: immunoSEQ multiplex PCR. The sample shows about 150,000 clones, 55% to 80% of them seen only once. The germline V and J ends were trimmed by 4 bases and 3 bases, with 10 bases remaining between them. The CDR3 is 13 residues long. Germline CDR1 and CDR2: GTSNPN and SVGIG (reference sequence). These data come from a study of cytomegalovirus exposure and HLA in healthy donors. Regarding the study as a whole: In vitro checks showed that a few CMV-associated chains really do target CMV antigens. The authors listed over 150 TCR beta chains as cytomegalovirus-associated.

The chain has TRBV30 and TRBJ1-5, with D unclear. The specimen was PBMCs. The source of this sequence is a woman in her sixties in good health and CMV-seropositive. CDR3 sequence: CAWNGGPNQPQHF. CDR3 nucleotides: TGTGCCTGGAACGGAGGCCCCAATCAGCCCCAGCATTTT.